This TCR beta chain was captured by sequencing in a study of T cell responses to AZD1222 COVID-19 vaccine. Study results and caveats: Sampled repertoires all dated from after the peak T cell response. The breadth and depth of Spike-specific TCRs increased once two AZD1222 doses had been given. Donors, mostly white British, included more females; clonal diversity was possibly underestimated. Baseline seropositivity characterized only a handful of AZD1222 recipients.

Details on this clone: The antigen remains undetermined.

Looked up from germline, CDR1 is GTSNPN and CDR2 is SVGIG (reference sequence). V lost 5 bases, J lost 5 bases, and 13 bases lay in between. This CDR3 is built from 13 residues. Clones were read by immunoSEQ multiplex PCR, and TCRdb kept only the in-frame ones, dropping some. The table includes about 99,000 clones, 80% to 90% detected once. The sequence was collected from an adult in good health. The specimen was peripheral blood, collected on day 0 of AZD1222 vaccination. This chain uses TRBV30 with TRBJ1-5; D might be TRBD1 (5 bases). This CDR3 is CAWGPQGYQPQHF. For the CDR3, the DNA is TGTGCCTGGGGGCCGCAGGGATATCAGCCCCAGCATTTT.